Below, 29 T cell receptor beta chains from the same sample are listed, as sequenced in a study of cytomegalovirus exposure and HLA in healthy donors (dated by TCRdb to the late 2010s). The library was produced with the immunoSEQ multiplex PCR assay. For the multiplex PCR, a mixture combining 60 forward primers for TCR Vbeta segments and 13 reverse primers for TCR Jbeta segments was used. In TCRdb, the immuneACCESS table is reduced to in-frame sequences with V and J assigned. These tables do not hold every clone; where another copy was compared, an unresolved V gene accounts for under half, and the others remain unexplained. The sample records roughly 100,000 clones, less than 85% of which are singletons. Just over 2.5% of the sample lies in the top ten. Sequencing was performed on PBMCs. The receptors derive from a middle-aged man in good health and CMV-seronegative.

This chain joins TRBV7-3 and TRBJ1-2; tentatively, D is TRBD1 (6 bases). The CDR3 has 14 amino acids. From germline, CDR1 is SGHTA and CDR2 FQGTGA. With 2 bases removed from V and 6 bases from J, the gap between germline ends came to 13 bases. This CDR3 is CASSLDRGTHGYTF. The CDR3 DNA sequence: TGTGCCAGCAGCTTAGACAGAGGGACACATGGCTACACCTTC. The full variable domain, with the rest looked up from reference TRBV7-3 and TRBJ1-2, is GAGVSQTPSNKVTEKGKYVELRCDPISGHTALYWYRQSLGQGPEFLIYFQGTGAADDSGLPNDRFFAVRPEGSVSTLKIQRTERGDSAVYLCASSLDRGTHGYTFGSGTRLTVV.

This clone has a handful of counts. This sequence joins TRBV2 and TRBJ2-1, with D possibly being TRBD2 (6 bases). The CDR3 contains 16 residues. Trimming stripped 3 bases from V and 5 bases from J, with 17 bases between. Germline values: CDR1 SNHLY, CDR2 FYNNEI. CDR3 in DNA: TGTGCCAGCAGTGACCCCAAGGCGGGGATCCACAATGAGCAGTTCTTC. Protein sequence: CASSDPKAGIHNEQFF.

The genes are TRBV10-2 and TRBJ2-3; TRBD1 matches at 7 bases. Germline lookup yields CDR1 WSHSY and CDR2 SAAADI. CDR3 length: 20 residues. V was pared by 8 bases and J by 2 bases, with 25 bases of the junction left unmatched. The CDR3 here is CASEWDSSSGIQRITDTQYF. CDR3 sequence (DNA): TGCGCCAGCGAGTGGGACAGCTCGTCAGGCATACAGCGGATCACAGATACGCAGTATTTT.

This chain joins TRBV11-1 and TRBJ2-5, with 10 bases that match TRBD2. Germline-derived CDR1 and CDR2 are SGHAT and FQDESV (reference sequence). The CDR3 is made up of 16 amino acids. V dropped 4 bases and J dropped 1; count of bases not matched to a gene: 6. The chain's CDR3 is CASSSWTSGAQETQYF. As DNA, the CDR3 is TGTGCCAGCAGCTCATGGACTAGCGGAGCCCAAGAGACCCAGTACTTC. Full variable domain (rest looked up from reference TRBV11-1 and TRBJ2-5): EAEVAQSPRYKITEKSQAVAFWCDPISGHATLYWYRQILGQGPELLVQFQDESVVDDSQLPKDRFSAERLKGVDSTLKIQPAELGDSAMYLCASSSWTSGAQETQYFGPGTRLLVL.

The table lists this clone with a count of one. V is TRBV30 and J is TRBJ1-1; 9 positions match TRBD1. The V segment lost 5 bases and the J segment 2 bases; nucleotides outside the gene matches: 3. Germline V gene sequence: CDR1 GTSNPN, CDR2 SVGIG (reference sequence). The CDR3 has 13 residues. CDR3 residues: CAWAGQGNTEAFF. DNA of the CDR3: TGTGCCTGGGCGGGACAGGGAAACACTGAAGCTTTCTTT.

The rearrangement uses TRBV21-1 and TRBJ1-5; TRBD1 was called by the table and not checked on the DNA. TRBV21-1 is listed as a pseudogene. This CDR3 contains 17 residues. The CDR3 spells CASSRGLSDRVNQPQHF. The CDR3 DNA is TGTGCCAGCAGCAGGGGTTTATCGGACAGGGTCAATCAGCCCCAGCATTTT.

The J gene is TRBJ2-3, the V gene TRBV4-3; possibly TRBD2 for D (6 bases). With 3 bases removed from V and 0 bases from J, the gap between germline ends came to 10 bases. The CDR3 consists of 15 residues. The germline V gene has CDR1 LGHNA and CDR2 YSLEER. CDR3: CASSQGLASTDTQYF. CDR3 nucleotides: TGCGCCAGCAGCCAGGGACTGGCTAGCACAGATACGCAGTATTTT.

The chain couples TRBV6-1 to TRBJ1-6, with 7 nucleotides matching TRBD1. V shed 2 bases and J 8 bases; nucleotides not matched to a gene: 9. Germline-derived CDR1 and CDR2 are MNHNS and SASEGT. CDR3 length: 16 amino acids. Here the CDR3 reads CASSERPGTEYSPLHF. CDR3 sequence (DNA): TGTGCCAGCAGTGAAAGACCGGGGACAGAATATTCACCCCTCCACTTT.

The chain employs TRBV9 and TRBJ2-3; 10 nucleotides agree with TRBD2. J gave up 2 bases and V 3 bases, and 9 bases lay outside the gene matches. The germline V gene has CDR1 SGDLS and CDR2 YYNGEE. The CDR3 runs to 17 residues. CDR3 bases: TGTGCCAGCAGCGGTCACGGGACTAGCGATTACACAGATACGCAGTATTTT. It specifies CASSGHGTSDYTDTQYF.

This clone occurred a few times. The chain carries TRBV4-1 and TRBJ2-5, with D perhaps matching TRBD1 (6 bases). Per the germline V gene, CDR1 is MGHRA and CDR2 is YSYEKL. V gave up 3 bases and J gave up 4 bases, with 12 bases separating them. The CDR3 totals 14 residues. CDR3 sequence: CASSQKGVSETQYF. For the CDR3, the DNA is TGCGCCAGCAGCCAGAAGGGGGTCTCAGAGACCCAGTACTTC.

A few counts support this clone. The gene calls are TRBV14 and TRBJ1-1; TRBD1 matches at 7 bases. J was trimmed by 3 bases and V by 4 bases; bases with no gene match: 11. CDR1 and CDR2 from the germline V gene are SGHDN and FVKESK. The CDR3 has 16 amino acids. Written as DNA, the CDR3 is TGTGCCAGCAGCCCTATGATAGCGACAGGGTACACTGAAGCTTTCTTT. It yields the protein CASSPMIATGYTEAFF.

J is TRBJ1-3 and V is TRBV9, with D uncertain. The ends were cut back, 7 bases at V and 2 bases at J, with 13 bases in the middle. The CDR3 sequence is 14 residues long. Germline V gene data show CDR1 as SGDLS and CDR2 as YYNGEE. CDR3 DNA: TGTGCCAGCTCCGGCGGCGGCCCTGGAAACACCATATATTTT. It yields the protein CASSGGGPGNTIYF.

The chain recombines TRBV7-2 with TRBJ2-1; maybe TRBD2 (6 bases). V gave up 1 base and J gave up 6 bases, with 13 bases separating them. Germline values: CDR1 SGHTA, CDR2 FQGNSA. The CDR3 sequence is 15 residues long. The CDR3 loop is CASSLELAVGNEQFF. The CDR3 nucleotides read TGTGCCAGCAGCTTAGAACTAGCTGTCGGCAATGAGCAGTTCTTC.

The chain recombines TRBV4-3 with TRBJ2-3, with a tentative D call TRBD1 (5 bases). The V end was cut by 0 bases, the J end by 3 bases, with 16 bases between. CDR1 is LGHNA and CDR2 is YSLEER in the germline V gene. The CDR3 runs 17 residues. CDR3 in amino acids: CASSQEGLGRKTDTQYF. In DNA form, the CDR3 reads TGCGCCAGCAGCCAAGAGGGCTTGGGGCGGAAGACAGATACGCAGTATTTT.

This clone occurred a few times. This chain joins TRBV18 and TRBJ1-6; D uncertain. Germline V gene data show CDR1 as KGHSH and CDR2 as LQKENI. Trimming cost V 3 bases and J 1 base, with 13 bases left between them. This CDR3 contains 17 residues. The CDR3 spells CASSPMVDRSYNSPLHF. The CDR3 DNA is TGTGCCAGCTCACCGATGGTAGATCGGTCCTATAATTCACCCCTCCACTTT.

The V call is TRBV11-2, the J call TRBJ1-2; D is undetermined. The CDR3 totals 16 residues. CDR1 is SGHAT and CDR2 is FQNNGV in the germline V gene. Between the trimmed V and J ends, which lost 3 bases and 2 bases, there was a span of 16 bases. The CDR3 DNA reads TGTGCCAGCAGCTTCCAACCAAGCGGCGCAAACTATGGCTACACCTTC. It yields the protein CASSFQPSGANYGYTF.

J is TRBJ1-2 and V is TRBV5-1, with D tentatively TRBD1 (6 bases). Germline V gives CDR1 SGHRS, CDR2 YFSETQ. The V and J ends lost 1 base and 6 bases respectively, with 16 bases between them. The CDR3 is made up of 15 amino acids. This CDR3 is CASSLTLRTDHGYTF. The CDR3 DNA reads as TGCGCCAGCAGCTTGACCCTTCGGACAGACCATGGCTACACCTTC.

CDR3 sequence: CASTRGEQAKNIQYF. The CDR3 region has the DNA TGTGCCAGCACACGCGGCGAGCAAGCCAAAAACATTCAGTACTTC. The chain is built from TRBV2 and TRBJ2-4; D unclear. The CDR3 covers 15 residues. Germline V gene lookup returns CDR1 SNHLY and CDR2 FYNNEI. The V end lost 7 bases, the J end lost 0 bases, and 13 bases lay between the germline ends.

The V gene is TRBV10-3, the J gene TRBJ2-3; TRBD2 might be the D (7 bases). The germline V gene has CDR1 ENHRY and CDR2 SYGVKD. The V end was cut by 11 bases, the J end by 3 bases, with 18 bases between. The CDR3 runs 14 residues. The CDR3 region has the DNA TGTGCCGCGGGGGCGTCAGCCCAGACAGATACGCAGTATTTT. Protein: CAAGASAQTDTQYF.

This clone was seen just once. V usage is TRBV11-1 and J usage is TRBJ2-7; TRBD2 matches at 9 bases. There are 15 residues in the CDR3. V shed 4 bases, J shed 8 bases, and the junction held 12 bases outside the gene matches. Germline V gives CDR1 SGHAT, CDR2 FQDESV (reference sequence). The CDR3 region is CASSSLGGGVSKQYF. Here the CDR3 DNA reads TGTGCCAGCAGCTCCCTCGGCGGGGGGGTGTCGAAGCAGTACTTC.

The chain recombines TRBV15 with TRBJ2-7; maybe TRBD2 (5 bases). Germline V gives CDR1 LNHNV, CDR2 YYDKDF (reference sequence). The CDR3 sequence is 15 residues long. The ends were cut back, 5 bases at V and 0 bases at J, with 14 bases in the middle. In nucleotides, the CDR3 is TGTGCCACCAGCCCGCGGACGGGAAGCTCCTACGAGCAGTACTTC. This encodes CATSPRTGSSYEQYF.

The chain couples TRBV13 to TRBJ1-1, with no clear D. The germline V gene encodes CDR1 PRHDT and CDR2 FYEKMQ (reference sequence). V lost 1 base and J 8 bases, leaving 11 bases between the germline ends. The CDR3 is 13 amino acids. The DNA of the CDR3 is TGTGCCAGCAGCTTAGTGGAGGGTGTCGAAGCTTTCTTT. The encoded protein is CASSLVEGVEAFF.

The chain uses TRBV19 and TRBJ2-4; TRBD1 agrees at 11 bases. V lost 5 bases to trimming and J lost 4 bases; unmatched junction nucleotides: 7. The CDR3 spans 16 residues. Per germline, CDR1 LNHDA and CDR2 SQIVND (reference sequence). CDR3 nucleotides: TGTGCCAGTAGTCCTCCGGGACAGGGGGTGAAAAACATTCAGTACTTC. It codes for CASSPPGQGVKNIQYF.

The CDR3 protein is CASSPGEESQPQHF. The DNA for the CDR3 is TGTGCCAGCAGTCCGGGGGAGGAGAGTCAGCCCCAGCATTTT. The chain recombines TRBV6-1 with TRBJ1-5; TRBD1 is a possible D gene (5 bases). Germline V CDR1 and CDR2: MNHNS, SASEGT. Trimming removed 5 bases at V and 6 bases at J, with 14 bases between. The CDR3 extends over 14 amino acids.

The CDR3 DNA follows: TGTGCCAGCAGCCGTAACCCTCGGGGGGTCACAGATACGCAGTATTTT. Amino acid sequence: CASSRNPRGVTDTQYF. The chain is built from TRBV7-2 and TRBJ2-3, with 7 positions matching TRBD2. Germline V gives CDR1 SGHTA, CDR2 FQGNSA. The CDR3 runs to 16 residues. The V segment lost 5 bases and the J segment 2 bases; nucleotides outside the gene matches: 10. The full variable domain, completed using reference TRBV7-2 and TRBJ2-3, is GAGVSQSPSNKVTEKGKDVELRCDPISGHTALYWYRQSLGQGLEFLIYFQGNSAPDKSGLPSDRFSAERTGGSVSTLTIQRTQQEDSAVYLCASSRNPRGVTDTQYFGPGTRLTVL.

The chain combines TRBV12-5 with TRBJ2-1; TRBD2 might be the D (6 bases). CDR3 length: 14 residues. The V end lost 8 bases, the J end lost 7 bases, and 18 bases lay between the germline ends. CDR1 and CDR2 from the germline V gene are LGHNT and FRNRAP. The CDR3 here is CASLWLEGLNEQFF. Here the CDR3 DNA reads TGTGCTAGTCTCTGGTTGGAGGGTCTAAATGAGCAGTTCTTC.

The gene calls are TRBV7-9 and TRBJ1-1; 8 nucleotides line up with TRBD1. The CDR3 runs 13 residues. The germline CDR1 and CDR2 sequences are SEHNR and FQNEAQ (reference sequence). Trimming took 7 bases from V and 0 from J; bases not matched to a gene: 1. CDR3 sequence: CASKTGVNTEAFF. The CDR3 DNA follows: TGTGCCAGCAAGACAGGGGTGAACACTGAAGCTTTCTTT.

The chain joins TRBV10-2 to TRBJ2-5, with D hard to call. The J call may not be correct, given that the DNA end is closer to TRBJ2-7. Germline CDR1 reads WSHSY; CDR2 reads SAAADI. This CDR3 is built from 11 residues. CDR3 residues: CASSERLEQYF. In DNA form, the CDR3 reads TGCGCCAGCAGTGAGAGACTCGAGCAGTACTTC.

The rearrangement uses TRBV14 and TRBJ2-5, with 7 positions matching TRBD1. The end of the DNA is better explained by TRBJ2-7, so the J call may be wrong. This CDR3 is built from 14 residues. CDR1 is SGHDN, CDR2 FVKESK, per germline. CDR3 sequence (DNA): TGTGCCAGCAGTCCCGGGACAGCGTACCACGAGCAGTACTTC. It is translated as CASSPGTAYHEQYF.